The next 8 T cell receptor beta chains were all read from a single sample in a study of cytomegalovirus exposure and HLA in healthy donors. The PCR had 60 Vbeta and 13 Jbeta primers. Clones were sequenced by immunoSEQ multiplex PCR, and TCRdb holds only the in-frame ones, with some missing. The repertoire holds a few hundred thousand clones, with over 75% as singletons. Sequencing was carried out using PBMCs. The receptors originated from a woman in her thirties in good health and CMV-seronegative.

The chain couples TRBV19 to TRBJ1-3; tentative D call: TRBD1 (5 bases). Germline V gives CDR1 LNHDA, CDR2 SQIVND (reference sequence). CDR3 size: 16 residues. Trimming removed 1 base from V and 4 bases from J, with 14 bases in between. This chain's CDR3 is CASSIAPTDRGNTIYF. CDR3 in DNA: TGTGCCAGTAGTATAGCCCCTACCGACAGAGGAAACACCATATATTTT.

This clone has only one observation. V and J are TRBV7-8 and TRBJ1-1; no definite D call. Per germline, CDR1 SGHVS and CDR2 FQNEAQ. The length of the CDR3 is 14 residues. V lost 5 bases and J lost 0, with 10 bases in between. The CDR3 bases are TGTGCCAGCAGCATTCAGGTCCTGAACACTGAAGCTTTCTTT. Protein: CASSIQVLNTEAFF.

This clone was seen a handful of times. This chain uses TRBV5-1 with TRBJ1-4; 12 nucleotides match TRBD1. Germline V gene data show CDR1 as SGHRS and CDR2 as YFSETQ. The CDR3 loop spans 14 amino acids. V lost 2 bases to trimming and J lost 8 bases; unmatched junction nucleotides: 1. This CDR3 reads CASSFGTGGEKLFF. CDR3 bases: TGCGCCAGCAGCTTCGGGACAGGGGGCGAAAAACTGTTTTTT.

The rearrangement uses TRBV18 and TRBJ2-5; perhaps TRBD2 as D (5 bases). The end of the DNA fits TRBJ2-7 better, so the J call may be wrong. The CDR3 covers 14 residues. Germline V gene data show CDR1 as KGHSH and CDR2 as LQKENI. The CDR3 is CASSPRDYTYEQYF. CDR3 DNA sequence: TGTGCCAGCTCACCACGAGACTACACCTACGAGCAGTACTTC.

The genes are TRBV21-1 and TRBJ1-2; TRBD1, the D gene given by the table, was not confirmed from the DNA. TRBV21-1 is a pseudogene segment. The CDR3 is 16 residues long. As DNA, the CDR3 is TGTGCCAGCAGCAAGACAGGGAGAGGTAGTAGCTATGGCTACACCTTC. Residues: CASSKTGRGSSYGYTF.

V usage is TRBV5-6 and J usage is TRBJ1-1, with D possibly matching TRBD1 (5 bases). V lost 4 bases and J 10 bases, leaving 17 bases between the germline ends. CDR1 and CDR2 from the germline V gene are SGHDT and YYEEEE. CDR3 length equals 13 residues. The CDR3, as DNA: TGTGCCAGCAGCAGGGGTTTAGACCATTCAGCTTTCTTT. Translation: CASSRGLDHSAFF. The variable domain in full, completed from reference TRBV5-6 and TRBJ1-1, reads DAGVTQSPTHLIKTRGQQVTLRCSPKSGHDTVSWYQQALGQGPQFIFQYYEEEERQRGNFPDRFSGHQFPNYSSELNVNALLLGDSALYLCASSRGLDHSAFFGQGTRLTVV.

V gene TRBV6-5 combines with J gene TRBJ1-5, with D possibly matching TRBD1 (5 bases). V dropped 8 bases and J dropped 2 bases, with 10 bases sitting between them. Germline V lookup: CDR1 MNHEY, CDR2 SVGAGI. This CDR3 comprises 13 residues. The CDR3 DNA follows: TGTGCCAGCGGAGTACAGGGCAATCAGCCCCAGCATTTT. It is translated as CASGVQGNQPQHF.

The rearrangement links TRBV7-9 to TRBJ1-1; D is perhaps TRBD1 (5 bases). This CDR3 region has 16 residues. V was cut by 5 bases and J by 0 bases, with 16 bases left in between. The germline gives CDR1 SEHNR, CDR2 FQNEAQ (reference sequence). The CDR3 DNA sequence: TGTGCCAGCAGCCGCACGGGTGGGGCCCTGAACACTGAAGCTTTCTTT. Translating it yields CASSRTGGALNTEAFF.